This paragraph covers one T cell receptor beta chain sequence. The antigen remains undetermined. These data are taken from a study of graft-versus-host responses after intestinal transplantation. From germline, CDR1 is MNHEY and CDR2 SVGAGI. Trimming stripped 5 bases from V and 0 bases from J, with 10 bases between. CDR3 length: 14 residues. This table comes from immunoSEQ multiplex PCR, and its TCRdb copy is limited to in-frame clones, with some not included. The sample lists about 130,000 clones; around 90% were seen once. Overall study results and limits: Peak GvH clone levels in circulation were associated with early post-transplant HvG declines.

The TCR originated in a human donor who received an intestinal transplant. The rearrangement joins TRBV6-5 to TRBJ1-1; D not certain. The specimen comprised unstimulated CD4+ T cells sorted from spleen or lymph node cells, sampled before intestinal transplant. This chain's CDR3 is CASSTQVLNTEAFF. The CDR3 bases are TGTGCCAGCAGTACCCAAGTCCTGAACACTGAAGCTTTCTTT.